These T cell receptor beta chains were read from a single sample in a study of OX40 agonist ivuxolimab in advanced cancers. Only in-frame clones appear in the TCRdb table, and some are missing; sequencing was by immunoSEQ multiplex PCR. Of 65,000 to 75,000 clones listed, more than 75% are singletons. Material: CD4+ or CD8+ T cells sorted from blood, obtained in a trial of the OX40 agonist ivuxolimab. These receptors were obtained from an adult with an advanced solid tumor such as melanoma, head and neck, liver or kidney cancer. Each CDR3 is given with its conserved first and last residue. Each record gives: V gene, D gene, CDR3 protein. A D gene is named only where the DNA matches it firmly.

V gene: TRBV27; D gene: NA; CDR3 protein: CASSMARWSYEQYF
V gene: TRBV5-1; D gene: NA; CDR3 protein: CASREGDFLGETQYF
V gene: TRBV28; D gene: TRBD2; CDR3 protein: CASSSPGGPGLREQYF
V gene: TRBV2; D gene: NA; CDR3 protein: CASSRATNEKLFF
V gene: TRBV12-1; D gene: NA; CDR3 protein: CASSFRESTDTQYF
V gene: TRBV2; D gene: TRBD2; CDR3 protein: CASTPAGGSYNEQFF
V gene: TRBV5-1; D gene: NA; CDR3 protein: CASSYMGGTKVNEQFF
V gene: TRBV6-1; D gene: TRBD2; CDR3 protein: CASSDRLAGGPDTQYF
V gene: TRBV21-1; D gene: NA; CDR3 protein: CASRYRDRPYGYTF
V gene: TRBV7-3; D gene: TRBD2; CDR3 protein: CASSLVAGGPVTGELFF
V gene: TRBV7-2; D gene: NA; CDR3 protein: CASSFPRRFYEQYF
V gene: TRBV6-1; D gene: TRBD1; CDR3 protein: CASSGLANFFGTGGYEQYF
V gene: TRBV11-3; D gene: TRBD2; CDR3 protein: CASSTIAGDIQYF
V gene: TRBV6-1; D gene: NA; CDR3 protein: CAGSRGLLGSYEQYF
V gene: TRBV28; D gene: NA; CDR3 protein: CASSLISAYEQYF
V gene: TRBV11-2; D gene: NA; CDR3 protein: CASSLFTGTDTQYF
V gene: TRBV19; D gene: NA; CDR3 protein: CASDPGDTTFINQPQHF
V gene: TRBV4-2; D gene: TRBD2; CDR3 protein: CASSQDWREWSKNIQYF
V gene: TRBV11-3; D gene: NA; CDR3 protein: CASSLDSLQGYNEQFF
V gene: TRBV7-7; D gene: NA; CDR3 protein: CASSLMAGGELFF
V gene: TRBV6-6; D gene: TRBD2; CDR3 protein: CASSSGEETQYF
V gene: TRBV30; D gene: NA; CDR3 protein: CAWDNFRTSRTTF
V gene: TRBV29-1; D gene: NA; CDR3 protein: CSVEVGEESNTEAFF
V gene: TRBV7-9; D gene: NA; CDR3 protein: CASSLLMGETQYF
V gene: TRBV5-6; D gene: NA; CDR3 protein: CASSLERTYEQYF
V gene: TRBV9; D gene: NA; CDR3 protein: CASSVRQDESYEQYF
V gene: TRBV19; D gene: TRBD2; CDR3 protein: CASSTPTRGGPTGELFF
V gene: TRBV23-1; D gene: TRBD1; CDR3 protein: CASSQSGDRLNTEAFF
V gene: TRBV4-1; D gene: TRBD1; CDR3 protein: CASSQDGTGIADTQYF
V gene: TRBV7-2; D gene: NA; CDR3 protein: CASSEGETQYF
V gene: TRBV12-2; D gene: NA; CDR3 protein: CASRLEGAWVSYEQYF
V gene: TRBV5-4; D gene: TRBD2; CDR3 protein: CASSWTTSGKHTGELFF
V gene: TRBV5-1; D gene: NA; CDR3 protein: CASSYRQTRNTEAFF
V gene: TRBV5-6; D gene: TRBD1; CDR3 protein: CASSVSGQGIHEQFF
V gene: TRBV5-6; D gene: TRBD1; CDR3 protein: CASSLYRGGFADTEAFF
V gene: TRBV5-1; D gene: TRBD1; CDR3 protein: CASSLGTGNQPQHF
V gene: TRBV6-5; D gene: NA; CDR3 protein: CASKGVAKNIQYF
V gene: TRBV4-2; D gene: TRBD1; CDR3 protein: CASSLTGQDQETQYF
V gene: TRBV10-3; D gene: NA; CDR3 protein: CAIRGEGYGYTF
V gene: TRBV18; D gene: NA; CDR3 protein: CASSPLLGEQYF
V gene: TRBV19; D gene: NA; CDR3 protein: CASSMIQAHGYTF
V gene: TRBV9; D gene: NA; CDR3 protein: CASSSNAGGGITEAFF
V gene: TRBV5-8; D gene: TRBD1; CDR3 protein: CASSDEGAVNTEAFF
V gene: TRBV5-4; D gene: NA; CDR3 protein: CASSSRTNSYEQYF
V gene: TRBV7-3; D gene: NA; CDR3 protein: CASSYSEGSPLHF
V gene: TRBV4-2; D gene: TRBD2; CDR3 protein: CASSQILSGGQGELFF
V gene: TRBV28; D gene: NA; CDR3 protein: CASIPSDGGEQYF
V gene: TRBV2; D gene: NA; CDR3 protein: CASLRDTGNTIYF
V gene: TRBV27; D gene: TRBD1; CDR3 protein: CASSKLTPGTGGYNEQFF
V gene: TRBV6-5; D gene: NA; CDR3 protein: CASSQRFLYEQYF
V gene: TRBV7-9; D gene: NA; CDR3 protein: CASSPGTGRSGANVLTF
V gene: TRBV19; D gene: NA; CDR3 protein: CASTHSRAPEAFF
V gene: TRBV7-9; D gene: NA; CDR3 protein: CASSNTRDEQFF
V gene: TRBV30; D gene: NA; CDR3 protein: CAWSGDSNQPQHF